This entry lists 25 T cell receptor beta chains sequenced from one sample in a study of T cell responses to AZD1222 COVID-19 vaccine. Sequencing was performed with immunoSEQ multiplex PCR; in TCRdb, only in-frame clones are kept and a portion is missing. Among some 120,000 clones listed, 70% to 85% were seen once. The sequenced sample was peripheral blood, obtained on day 0 of AZD1222 vaccination. The source of these receptors is an adult in good health.

This clone was counted between two and nine times. The V call is TRBV5-1, the J call TRBJ1-4; 7 bases match TRBD1. After removal of 4 bases from V and 6 bases from J, the junction contained 6 bases not matched to a gene. This CDR3 contains 14 residues. Germline V gene sequence: CDR1 SGHRS, CDR2 YFSETQ. The CDR3 sequence: CASSTGDVYEKLFF. The CDR3, as DNA: TGCGCCAGCAGCACAGGGGACGTGTATGAAAAACTGTTTTTT.

V and J are TRBV7-2 and TRBJ1-4; D unclear. The CDR3 runs to 13 residues. Trimming pared 1 base from V and 8 bases from J, leaving 8 bases between. Germline assignment: CDR1 SGHTA and CDR2 FQGNSA. CDR3 sequence reads: CASSLGLGEKLFF. In DNA, the CDR3 is TGTGCCAGCAGCTTAGGGTTAGGGGAAAAACTGTTTTTT.

This clone was detected ten times or more. This chain uses TRBV2 with TRBJ1-1; maybe TRBD1 (6 bases). The CDR3 totals 15 residues. Trimming removed 6 bases from V and 0 bases from J, with 14 bases in between. CDR1 and CDR2 from the germline V gene are SNHLY and FYNNEI. CDR3 sequence reads: CASRGTPVVNTEAFF. In nucleotides, the CDR3 is TGTGCCAGCAGAGGGACACCCGTCGTGAACACTGAAGCTTTCTTT.

The gene calls are TRBV2 and TRBJ2-1, with D possibly being TRBD1 (5 bases). CDR3 length equals 13 residues. Trimming removed 5 bases from V and 8 bases from J, with 13 bases in between. Germline loops: CDR1 SNHLY, CDR2 FYNNEI. For the CDR3, the DNA is TGTGCCAGCAGTCGCCAGGGTATCTATGAGCAGTTCTTC. Its translation is CASSRQGIYEQFF.

This chain uses TRBV16 with TRBJ2-7; 14 nucleotides match TRBD2. Germline V gives CDR1 KGHSY, CDR2 FQNENV. The trim removed 4 bases at V and 3 bases at J, leaving 2 bases unmatched. CDR3 length: 15 residues. CDR3 sequence reads: CASSPGLAGVYEQYF. The CDR3 bases are TGTGCCAGCAGCCCGGGACTAGCGGGGGTCTACGAGCAGTACTTC.

The rearrangement joins TRBV5-5 to TRBJ1-4; D might be TRBD1 (5 bases). This CDR3 has 15 residues. Trimming shortened V by 0 bases and J by 6 bases, and 12 bases separated the two germline ends. The V gene's germline CDR1 is SGHKS and CDR2 YYEKEE (reference sequence). CDR3 region: CASSLGWGIDEKLFF. In DNA form, the CDR3 reads TGTGCCAGCAGCTTGGGGTGGGGGATTGATGAAAAACTGTTTTTT.

This clone has more than one count but fewer than ten. CDR3 sequence (DNA): TGCAGCGTTGGGGCCCTAGAGCCGTACGAGCAGTACTTC. Its translation: CSVGALEPYEQYF. The chain joins TRBV29-1 to TRBJ2-7; D unclear. CDR3 length: 13 residues. CDR1 is SQVTM, CDR2 ANQGSEA, per germline. Trimming took 4 bases from V and 4 from J, leaving 14 bases between them.

J is TRBJ1-4 and V is TRBV9; 7 nucleotides line up with TRBD1. Trimming took 6 bases from V and 0 from J; bases not matched to a gene: 11. Germline CDR1 SGDLS, CDR2 YYNGEE. This CDR3 has 17 residues. The CDR3 nucleotides are TGTGCCAGCATCTCCGACAGGGAGCAAACAACTAATGAAAAACTGTTTTTT. This codes for CASISDREQTTNEKLFF.

The chain is built from TRBV6-6 and TRBJ2-3, with 9 bases identical to TRBD1. The CDR3 runs 15 residues. V shed 4 bases, J shed 6 bases, and the junction held 8 bases outside the gene matches. Looked up from germline, CDR1 is MNHNY and CDR2 is SVGAGI (reference sequence). As DNA, the CDR3 is TGTGCCAGCAGTTCCCCCGGGACAGGGTCGGATACGCAGTATTTT. Translation gives CASSSPGTGSDTQYF.

The chain couples TRBV27 to TRBJ2-5, with D possibly TRBD1 on 5 matching bases. This CDR3 spans 13 amino acids. Germline CDR1 reads MNHEY; CDR2 reads SMNVEV (reference sequence). The V gene lost 3 bases and the J gene lost 5 bases, with 10 bases spanning the gap. The chain's CDR3 is CASSFRQWETQYF. The DNA for the CDR3 is TGTGCCAGCAGTTTCAGACAGTGGGAGACCCAGTACTTC.

The J gene is TRBJ1-1, the V gene TRBV7-2; D is undetermined. V lost 6 bases and J 5 bases, leaving 10 bases between the germline ends. The CDR3 totals 12 residues. CDR1 SGHTA and CDR2 FQGNSA come from the germline V gene. The chain's CDR3 is CASRPGVTEAFF. The CDR3 bases are TGTGCCAGCAGGCCAGGCGTTACTGAAGCTTTCTTT.

The CDR3 loop reads CASSQSSGSGSGTQYF. CDR3 bases: TGTGCCAGCAGCCAATCGTCGGGATCAGGGTCGGGTACGCAGTATTTT. This chain connects TRBV7-3 to TRBJ2-3; D tentatively fits TRBD1 or TRBD2 (5 bases each). The V gene lost 5 bases and the J gene lost 8 bases, with 23 bases spanning the gap. The CDR3 runs 16 residues. The germline gives CDR1 SGHTA, CDR2 FQGTGA.

The chain links TRBV5-8 to TRBJ1-5; a weak D match, TRBD1 (5 bases). V was clipped by 3 bases and J by 6 bases, with 7 bases between them. The CDR3 runs 12 residues. From germline, CDR1 is SGHTS and CDR2 YDEGEE. Here the CDR3 DNA reads TGTGCCAGCAGCTGGGGGAGTCAGCCCCAGCATTTT. Its translation is CASSWGSQPQHF.

This clone was seen more than once but under ten times. This chain links TRBV11-2 with TRBJ2-7, with D hard to call. The CDR3 length is 13 residues. Germline loops: CDR1 SGHAT, CDR2 FQNNGV. V gave up 1 base and J gave up 1 base, with 5 bases separating them. The CDR3 here is CASSLAESYEQYF. CDR3 nucleotide sequence: TGTGCCAGCAGCTTAGCGGAATCCTACGAGCAGTACTTC.

This chain links TRBV6-4 with TRBJ2-1; TRBD1 matches at 11 bases. This CDR3 has 15 residues. Germline V CDR1 and CDR2: MRHNA, SNTAGT. V shed 5 bases, J shed 6 bases, and the junction held 6 bases outside the gene matches. DNA for the CDR3: TGTGCCAGCAGTCCCGGGACAGGGGGGGTCAATGAGCAGTTCTTC. Protein: CASSPGTGGVNEQFF.

This clone was seen more than once but under ten times. Different DNA sequences within this sample yield the same CDR3. The rearrangement joins TRBV7-9 to TRBJ1-2; D gene unclear. The germline gives CDR1 SEHNR, CDR2 FQNEAQ (reference sequence). V was trimmed by 1 base and J by 5 bases, leaving 5 bases between them. The CDR3 consists of 12 residues. The CDR3 bases are TGTGCCAGCAGCTTAGGGGAGTATGGCTACACCTTC. Protein sequence: CASSLGEYGYTF.

This chain links TRBV6-5 with TRBJ1-1; weak D call: TRBD1 (5 bases). CDR3 length: 15 residues. V was cut by 5 bases and J by 4 bases, with 17 bases left in between. Germline V gene sequence: CDR1 MNHEY, CDR2 SVGAGI. CDR3 protein: CASSPGSWGSTEAFF. CDR3 sequence (DNA): TGTGCCAGCAGTCCTGGATCATGGGGGAGCACTGAAGCTTTCTTT.

This clone has only one observation. The chain carries TRBV5-6 and TRBJ2-5, with D unresolved. CDR1 is SGHDT and CDR2 is YYEEEE in the germline V gene. V was cut by 4 bases and J by 2 bases, with 9 bases left in between. CDR3 size: 13 residues. The CDR3 DNA sequence: TGTGCCAGCAGCCACTTCAGTCAAGAGACCCAGTACTTC. Amino acids: CASSHFSQETQYF. The full variable domain, in which reference TRBV5-6 and TRBJ2-5 provide the parts outside the CDR3, is DAGVTQSPTHLIKTRGQQVTLRCSPKSGHDTVSWYQQALGQGPQFIFQYYEEEERQRGNFPDRFSGHQFPNYSSELNVNALLLGDSALYLCASSHFSQETQYFGPGTRLLVL.

The chain is built from TRBV6-2 or TRBV6-3 and TRBJ2-7, with D hard to call. The germline V gene encodes CDR1 MNHEY and CDR2 SVGEGT. V shed 4 bases and J shed 2 bases, with 6 bases lying between them. The CDR3 spans 12 residues. The CDR3: CASSLGTYEQYF. CDR3 DNA: TGTGCCAGCAGTTTAGGGACCTACGAGCAGTACTTC.

The rearrangement links TRBV5-1 to TRBJ2-7; D is possibly TRBD2 (5 bases). Trimming shortened V by 4 bases and J by 6 bases, and 20 bases separated the two germline ends. CDR1 and CDR2 from the germline V gene are SGHRS and YFSETQ. This CDR3 has 15 residues. The CDR3 nucleotides are TGCGCCAGCAGCAGCGGACGGCCAGCATCCACCGAGCAGTACTTC. Its protein product is CASSSGRPASTEQYF. Filled out from reference TRBV5-1 and TRBJ2-7, the complete variable domain reads KAGVTQTPRYLIKTRGQQVTLSCSPISGHRSVSWYQQTPGQGLQFLFEYFSETQRNKGNFPGRFSGRQFSNSRSEMNVSTLELGDSALYLCASSSGRPASTEQYFGPGTRLTVT.

A few counts support this clone. V gene TRBV6-4 combines with J gene TRBJ1-2, with 8 bases matching TRBD1. V shed 5 bases and J 6 bases; nucleotides not matched to a gene: 8. The CDR3 contains 14 residues. Germline V gives CDR1 MRHNA, CDR2 SNTAGT. The CDR3 is CASSYTGGGDGYTF. CDR3 in DNA: TGTGCCAGCAGTTATACAGGGGGAGGCGATGGCTACACCTTC.

This chain joins TRBV11-2 and TRBJ1-1; maybe TRBD1 (6 bases). The V and J ends lost 6 bases and 3 bases respectively, with 17 bases between them. The CDR3 sequence is 15 residues long. From germline, CDR1 is SGHAT and CDR2 FQNNGV. CDR3 coding DNA: TGTGCCAGCAGACGTCAGGGGTTGGGGTACACTGAAGCTTTCTTT. This sequence encodes CASRRQGLGYTEAFF.

The V gene is TRBV7-8, the J gene TRBJ2-2; the D gene could be TRBD1 or TRBD2 (5 bases each). Trimming pared 5 bases from V and 8 bases from J, leaving 9 bases between. The length of the CDR3 is 12 residues. CDR1 and CDR2 from the germline V gene are SGHVS and FQNEAQ. The CDR3 here is CASSRWGGELFF. CDR3 sequence (DNA): TGTGCCAGCAGCAGGTGGGGGGGGGAGCTGTTTTTT.

This clone is medium-sized (0.01 to 0.1%) by share. This chain links TRBV19 with TRBJ2-5; a possible D gene is TRBD2 (6 bases). The CDR3 is 13 amino acids. Germline V gene lookup returns CDR1 LNHDA and CDR2 SQIVND (reference sequence). V shed 5 bases and J shed 7 bases, with 14 bases lying between them. The CDR3 reads CASSSSLEGTQYF. The CDR3 DNA sequence: TGTGCCAGTAGTTCGAGCCTGGAGGGGACCCAGTACTTC.

The rearrangement links TRBV28 to TRBJ1-5, with TRBD1 identical over 7 bases. After removal of 5 bases from V and 2 bases from J, the junction contained 6 bases not matched to a gene. The CDR3 consists of 15 residues. Germline V gene sequence: CDR1 MDHEN, CDR2 SYDVKM. The CDR3 loop reads CASSPTGLGNQPQHF. DNA of the CDR3: TGTGCCAGCAGTCCGACAGGGCTTGGCAATCAGCCCCAGCATTTT.